A selection of T cell receptor beta chains follows, all from one sample in a study of blood T cell repertoires in COVID-19. Sequencing used immunoSEQ multiplex PCR; TCRdb keeps in-frame clones, though not all of them. The repertoire consists of about 310,000 clones, with roughly 89% occurring once and the leading ten covering roughly 1%. The sample taken for sequencing was peripheral blood. Receptors were obtained from a woman between 40 and 50 years old with COVID-19, enrolled during active disease. Both conserved end residues are trimmed from each CDR3.

len	v_gene	j_gene	CDR3aa
10	TRBV27	TRBJ2-7	ASRGREYEQY
14	TRBV11-2	TRBJ2-2	ASRRPGTGRTGELF
12	TRBV19	TRBJ2-2	ASSLQGFTGELF
15	TRBV6-2/TRBV6-3	TRBJ2-7	ASSPVSGGLNSYEQY
12	TRBV7-2	TRBJ1-4	ASSRPGPGEKLF
14	TRBV3-1/TRBV3-2	TRBJ2-7	ASSQGYRTGDYEQY
11	TRBV6-6	TRBJ2-5	ASSRDRQETQY
10	TRBV30	TRBJ1-2	AWSVVQGGYT
14	TRBV5-1	TRBJ1-6	ASSLGGQGVYSPLH
13	TRBV18	TRBJ1-2	ASSPGTGEDYGYT
13	TRBV19	TRBJ2-3	ASSIGQGTPDTQY
14	TRBV11-2	TRBJ1-1	ASSLRQGAMNTEAF
14	TRBV7-8	TRBJ1-3	ASSLIREHSGNTIY
12	TRBV27	TRBJ2-7	ASSLNSIGGEQY
11	TRBV12-3/TRBV12-4	TRBJ1-1	ASSASLNTEAF
13	TRBV7-2	TRBJ2-1	ASSSQGGTYNEQF
14	TRBV30	TRBJ2-7	AWSVEGPLWGYEQY
14	TRBV4-3	TRBJ2-1	ASSRDPRGPNNEQF
12	TRBV5-5	TRBJ1-1	ASRPDRGNTEAF
14	TRBV19	TRBJ2-7	ASSIVWDILSYEQY
11	TRBV7-2	TRBJ2-3	ASMQRGTDTQY
12	TRBV5-1	TRBJ2-7	ASSLDGRRNEQY
17	TRBV6-2/TRBV6-3	TRBJ2-1	ASSHGQGGPRSSYNEQF
11	TRBV6-5	TRBJ2-7	ASSYGTVYEQY
11	TRBV5-1	TRBJ2-5	ASGLGTAGTQY
12	TRBV7-2	TRBJ2-1	ASSFDRRVDEQF
12	TRBV9	TRBJ2-2	ASSPRTGTGELF
10	TRBV9	TRBJ1-5	ASGPEGQPQH
13	TRBV7-8	TRBJ1-4	ASSLGAGMNEKLF
13	TRBV27	TRBJ1-2	ASSLQGVANYGYT
12	TRBV6-5	TRBJ2-1	ASSYSQGLLEQF
16	TRBV7-7	TRBJ1-1	ASSFGVDRGYENTEAF
14	TRBV7-9	TRBJ2-1	ASSPHSGSSYNEQF
14	TRBV7-8	TRBJ2-2	ASSLAGGPNTGELF
15	TRBV2	TRBJ2-2	ASSPGLAGANTGELF
10	TRBV12-3/TRBV12-4	TRBJ2-1	ASSLLASEQF
12	TRBV7-2	TRBJ2-2	ASSLASPGGELF
12	TRBV10-3	TRBJ1-5	AISGSPGDQPQH